This T cell receptor (beta chain) appears in the sequencing data of a study of T cells after yellow fever vaccination. TCRdb redid the calling of the 5' RACE reads with MiXCR, one entry per CDR3 protein. The profile shows 450,000 to 650,000 distinct CDR3 sequences, approximately 13% of them singletons. Germline CDR1 is SGHTA and CDR2 is FQGNSA. Trimming shortened V by 2 bases and J by 0 bases, and 11 bases separated the two germline ends. CDR3 length equals 15 residues. The TCR was taken from a young man who received the YFV17D yellow fever vaccine. Sequencing was performed on PBMCs, taken on the day of the yellow fever booster vaccination. J is TRBJ2-7 and V is TRBV7-2; perhaps TRBD2 as D (6 bases). In nucleotides, the CDR3 is TGTGCCAGCAGCTTAAGCGGGTCCAGCTCCTACGAGCAGTACTTC. It specifies CASSLSGSSSYEQYF. Based on the CDR3 plus reference TRBV7-2 and TRBJ2-7, the full variable domain is GAGVSQSPSNKVTEKGKDVELRCDPISGHTALYWYRQSLGQGLEFLIYFQGNSAPDKSGLPSDRFSAERTGGSVSTLTIQRTQQEDSAVYLCASSLSGSSSYEQYFGPGTRLTVT.